This passage covers 9 T cell receptor beta chains from one sample sequenced in a study of T cell responses to AZD1222 COVID-19 vaccine. Sequencing used immunoSEQ multiplex PCR; TCRdb keeps in-frame clones, though not all of them. The sample gives around 140,000 clones, about nine tenths of which show up once; approximately 4.8% is in the top ten. The sample here was peripheral blood, taken on day 0 of AZD1222 vaccination. The source of these receptors is an adult in good health.

DNA for the CDR3: TGCGCCAGCAGCAGAGCCGGGACAGGGGGTTACAATGAGCAGTTCTTC. It yields the protein CASSRAGTGGYNEQFF. The chain has TRBV5-1 and TRBJ2-1; 11 positions agree with TRBD1. The germline gives CDR1 SGHRS, CDR2 YFSETQ. This CDR3 has 16 residues. J lost 4 bases, V lost 4 bases, and 7 bases had no gene match.

The rearrangement links TRBV19 to TRBJ2-7, with TRBD1 matching 10 bases. CDR1 LNHDA and CDR2 SQIVND come from the germline V gene (reference sequence). The CDR3 consists of 15 residues. Trimming took 7 bases from V and 0 from J; bases not matched to a gene: 6. The CDR3 reads CASTAGTGASYEQYF. The CDR3, as DNA: TGTGCCAGTACCGCCGGGACAGGGGCCTCCTACGAGCAGTACTTC.

Here the CDR3 reads CASSGTGAPRGQPQHF. For the CDR3, the DNA is TGTGCCAGCAGCGGGACAGGGGCCCCTCGAGGTCAGCCCCAGCATTTT. The J gene is TRBJ1-5, the V gene TRBV2; 10 bases are a match to TRBD1. The CDR3 is 16 residues long. The V segment lost 6 bases and the J segment 6 bases; nucleotides outside the gene matches: 11. Germline CDR1 is SNHLY and CDR2 is FYNNEI. The full variable domain, with the rest looked up from reference TRBV2 and TRBJ1-5, is EPEVTQTPSHQVTQMGQEVILRCVPISNHLYFYWYRQILGQKVEFLVSFYNNEISEKSEIFDDQFSVERPDGSNFTLKIRSTKLEDSAMYFCASSGTGAPRGQPQHFGDGTRLSIL.

The chain carries TRBV5-1 and TRBJ2-5, with D perhaps matching TRBD1 or TRBD2 (7 bases each). V lost 4 bases and J 4 bases, leaving 17 bases between the germline ends. The V gene's germline CDR1 is SGHRS and CDR2 YFSETQ. The CDR3 runs to 15 residues. The CDR3 sequence is CASSRTGEGGETQYF. The DNA of the CDR3 is TGCGCCAGCAGCAGAACAGGGGAGGGCGGAGAGACCCAGTACTTC.

The chain links TRBV7-8 to TRBJ2-5, with 7 bases lining up with TRBD1. Germline V CDR1 and CDR2: SGHVS, FQNEAQ. The CDR3 is 11 residues long. V lost 4 bases to trimming and J lost 11 bases; unmatched junction nucleotides: 4. DNA of the CDR3: TGTGCCAGCAGCTCCGACAGGGTGCAGTACTTC. This sequence encodes CASSSDRVQYF. The entire variable domain, with the rest obtained from reference TRBV7-8 and TRBJ2-5, is as follows: GAGVSQSPRYKVAKRGQDVALRCDPISGHVSLFWYQQALGQGPEFLTYFQNEAQLDKSGLPSDRFFAERPEGSVSTLKIQRTQQEDSAVYLCASSSDRVQYFGPGTRLLVL.

The chain joins TRBV15 to TRBJ1-6, with 8 bases that match TRBD1. The germline V gene encodes CDR1 LNHNV and CDR2 YYDKDF (reference sequence). The CDR3 runs to 17 residues. J gave up 8 bases and V 1 base, and 10 bases lay outside the gene matches. The CDR3 nucleotides are TGTGCCACCAGCAGAGGAGATGGCAGGGGGCAGGATTCACCCCTCCACTTT. Amino acid sequence: CATSRGDGRGQDSPLHF.

The chain is built from TRBV2 and TRBJ2-3; 7 bases are a match to TRBD2. The CDR3 is made up of 12 amino acids. Germline V gene lookup returns CDR1 SNHLY and CDR2 FYNNEI. J lost 5 bases, V lost 10 bases, and 6 bases had no gene match. The CDR3, as DNA: TGTGCCACCAGCGCGGGGGTAGATACGCAGTATTTT. As protein: CATSAGVDTQYF.

J is TRBJ1-1 and V is TRBV19, with 8 bases aligning to TRBD1. Germline V CDR1 and CDR2: LNHDA, SQIVND (reference sequence). The trim removed 6 bases at V and 10 bases at J, leaving 7 bases unmatched. CDR3 size: 12 residues. CDR3 in amino acids: CASSPDRVRAFF. CDR3 DNA sequence: TGTGCCAGTAGCCCGGACAGGGTGCGAGCTTTCTTT.

The V gene is TRBV6-1, the J gene TRBJ1-4, with TRBD1 matching 12 bases. V lost 1 base, J lost 7 bases, and 1 base stayed unmatched. Germline CDR1 and CDR2: MNHNS and SASEGT. This CDR3 is built from 15 residues. The DNA for the CDR3 is TGTGCCAGCAGTGAAGGGGGACAGGGGGCTGAAAAACTGTTTTTT. Its translation is CASSEGGQGAEKLFF.